This T cell receptor beta chain was obtained from a study of CD8 T cells in ankylosing spondylitis. Findings and limits, study-wide: Matched ankylosing spondylitis synovial fluid reportedly contained a significantly enriched population of disease-linked clones. A number of the motif variants had already been described in reactive arthritis synovial fluid and blood. In ankylosing spondylitis blood, a motif of roughly eight highly homologous TCR beta variants appeared characteristic. Clones that were linked to disease were CD8+ and were relatively rare in peripheral blood.

For TCR beta, libraries came from quantitative 5'-RACE with molecular barcodes. Using its own MiXCR run on the 5' RACE reads, TCRdb lists one record per CDR3 protein. Of under 550,000 distinct CDR3 sequences in the sample, 20% to 30% are singletons; the top ten hold about 0.9%. As to this clonotype: No antigen is known for it.

Germline CDR1 is DFQATT and CDR2 is SNEGSKA (reference sequence). This CDR3 spans 13 amino acids. V shed 5 bases and J shed 9 bases, with 18 bases lying between them. This TCR was recovered from a male donor with ankylosing spondylitis. Sequencing was done on a sample of blood, either unsorted or a sorted T cell fraction (not recorded which). The rearrangement uses TRBV20-1 and TRBJ2-3; tentative D call: TRBD2 (5 bases). The CDR3 is CSAGPRAGETQYF. In DNA form, the CDR3 reads TGCAGTGCTGGTCCGAGGGCCGGGGAAACGCAGTATTTT.